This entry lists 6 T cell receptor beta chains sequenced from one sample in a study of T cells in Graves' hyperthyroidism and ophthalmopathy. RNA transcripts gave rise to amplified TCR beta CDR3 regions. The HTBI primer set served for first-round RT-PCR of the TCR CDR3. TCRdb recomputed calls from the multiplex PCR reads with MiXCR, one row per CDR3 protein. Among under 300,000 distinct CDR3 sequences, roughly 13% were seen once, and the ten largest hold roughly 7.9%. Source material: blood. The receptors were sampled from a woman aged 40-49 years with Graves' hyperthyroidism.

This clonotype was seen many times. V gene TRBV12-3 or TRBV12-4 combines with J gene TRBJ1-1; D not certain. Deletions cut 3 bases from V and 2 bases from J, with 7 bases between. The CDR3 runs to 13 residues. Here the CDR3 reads CASSFRINTEAFF. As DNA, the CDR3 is TGTGCCAGCAGTTTTCGAATCAACACTGAAGCTTTCTTT.

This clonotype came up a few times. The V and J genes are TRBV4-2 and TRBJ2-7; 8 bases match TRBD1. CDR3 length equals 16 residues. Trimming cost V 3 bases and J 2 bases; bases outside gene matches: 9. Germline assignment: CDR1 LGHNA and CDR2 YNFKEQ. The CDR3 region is CASSHEGTGPTYEQYF. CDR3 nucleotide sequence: TGTGCCAGCAGCCACGAAGGGACAGGACCAACCTACGAGCAGTACTTC.

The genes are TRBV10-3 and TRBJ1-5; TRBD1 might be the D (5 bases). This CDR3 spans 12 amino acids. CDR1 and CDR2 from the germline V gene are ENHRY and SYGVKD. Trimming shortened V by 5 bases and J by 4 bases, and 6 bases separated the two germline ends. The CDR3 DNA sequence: TGTGCCATCAGTCAGGGAAATCAGCCCCAGCATTTT. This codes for CAISQGNQPQHF.

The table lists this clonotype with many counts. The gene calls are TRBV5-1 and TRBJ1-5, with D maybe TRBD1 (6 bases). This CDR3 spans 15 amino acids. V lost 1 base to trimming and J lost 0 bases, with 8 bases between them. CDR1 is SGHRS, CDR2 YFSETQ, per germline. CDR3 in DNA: TGCGCCAGCAGCTTGACAGGGAATAGCAATCAGCCCCAGCATTTT. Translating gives CASSLTGNSNQPQHF.

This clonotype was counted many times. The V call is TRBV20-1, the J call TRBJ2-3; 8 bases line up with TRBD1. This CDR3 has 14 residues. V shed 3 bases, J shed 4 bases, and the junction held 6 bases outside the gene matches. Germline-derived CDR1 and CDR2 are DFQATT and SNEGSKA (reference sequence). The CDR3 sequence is CSAREGQVPDTQYF. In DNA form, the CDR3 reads TGCAGTGCTAGGGAGGGACAGGTTCCAGATACGCAGTATTTT.

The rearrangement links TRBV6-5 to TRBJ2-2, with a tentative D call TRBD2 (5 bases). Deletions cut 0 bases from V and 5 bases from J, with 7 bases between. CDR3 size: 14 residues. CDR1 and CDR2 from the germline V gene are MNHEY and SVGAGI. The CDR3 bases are TGTGCCAGCAGTTACTCGACGGGGACCGGGGAGCTGTTTTTT. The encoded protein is CASSYSTGTGELFF.